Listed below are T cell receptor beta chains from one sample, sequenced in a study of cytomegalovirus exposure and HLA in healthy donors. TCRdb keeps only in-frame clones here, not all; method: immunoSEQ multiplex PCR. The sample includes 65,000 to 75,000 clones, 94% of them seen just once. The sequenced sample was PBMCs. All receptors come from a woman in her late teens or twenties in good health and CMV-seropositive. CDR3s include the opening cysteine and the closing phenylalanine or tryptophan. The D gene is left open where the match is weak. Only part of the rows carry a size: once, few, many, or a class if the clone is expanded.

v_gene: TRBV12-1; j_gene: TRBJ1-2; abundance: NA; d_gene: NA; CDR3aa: CASSWNRGPF; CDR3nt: TGTGCCAGCAGCTGGAACAGGGGGCCCTTC
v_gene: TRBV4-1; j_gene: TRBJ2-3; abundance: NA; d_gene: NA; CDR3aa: CASSQDSVGRELTDTQYF; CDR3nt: TGCGCCAGCAGCCAAGATTCTGTAGGCCGGGAACTCACAGATACGCAGTATTTT
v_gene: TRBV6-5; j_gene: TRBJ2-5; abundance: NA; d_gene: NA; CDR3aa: CASSSTDSQETQYF; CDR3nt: TGTGCCAGCAGTTCCACGGACTCTCAAGAGACCCAGTACTTC
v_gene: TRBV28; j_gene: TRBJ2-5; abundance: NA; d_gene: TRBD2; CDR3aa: CASGLAEQETQYF; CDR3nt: TGTGCCAGCGGACTAGCGGAACAAGAGACCCAGTACTTC
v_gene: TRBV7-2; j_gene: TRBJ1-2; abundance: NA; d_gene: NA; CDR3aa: CASRGANYGYTF; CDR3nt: TGTGCCAGCAGGGGGGCGAACTATGGCTACACCTTC
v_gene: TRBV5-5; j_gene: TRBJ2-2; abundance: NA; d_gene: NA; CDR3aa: CASSLVLRGLVAGELFF; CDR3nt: TGTGCCAGCAGCTTGGTGTTACGGGGTTTAGTCGCCGGGGAGCTGTTTTTT
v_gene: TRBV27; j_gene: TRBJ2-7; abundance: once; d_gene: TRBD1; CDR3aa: CASSFTGGYRYEQYF; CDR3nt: TGTGCCAGCAGTTTTACAGGGGGCTATCGTTACGAGCAGTACTTC
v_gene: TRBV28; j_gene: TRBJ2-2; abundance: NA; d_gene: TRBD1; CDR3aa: CATQGQGARNTGELFF; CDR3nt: TGTGCCACCCAAGGACAGGGGGCAAGGAACACCGGGGAGCTGTTTTTT
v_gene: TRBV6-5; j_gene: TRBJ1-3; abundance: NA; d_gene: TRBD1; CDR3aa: CASSSGTGFNTIYF; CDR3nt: TGTGCCAGCAGTTCGGGGACAGGGTTTAACACCATATATTTT
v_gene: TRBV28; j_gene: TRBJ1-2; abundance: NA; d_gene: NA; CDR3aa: CASSFSGNPSGYTF; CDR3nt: TGTGCCAGCAGTTTTTCAGGGAATCCCTCTGGCTACACCTTC
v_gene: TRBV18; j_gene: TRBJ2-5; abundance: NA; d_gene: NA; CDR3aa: CASSPKETQYF; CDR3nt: TGTGCCAGCTCACCTAAAGAGACCCAGTACTTC
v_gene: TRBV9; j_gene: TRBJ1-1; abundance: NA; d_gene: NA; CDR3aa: CASSVGLRLNTEAFF; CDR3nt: TGTGCCAGCAGCGTAGGTCTCAGATTGAACACTGAAGCTTTCTTT
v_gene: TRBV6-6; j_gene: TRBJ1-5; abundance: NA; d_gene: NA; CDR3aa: CASSYSGSSNQPQHF; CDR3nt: TGTGCCAGCAGTTACTCAGGGAGTAGCAATCAGCCCCAGCATTTT
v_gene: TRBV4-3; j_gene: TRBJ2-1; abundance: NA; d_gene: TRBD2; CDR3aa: CASSQQRASGDNEQFF; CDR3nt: TGCGCCAGCAGCCAACAAAGAGCTAGCGGGGACAATGAGCAGTTCTTC
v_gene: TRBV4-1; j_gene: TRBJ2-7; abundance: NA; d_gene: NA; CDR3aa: CASSHPGAYEQYF; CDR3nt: TGCGCCAGCAGCCATCCGGGAGCTTACGAGCAGTACTTC
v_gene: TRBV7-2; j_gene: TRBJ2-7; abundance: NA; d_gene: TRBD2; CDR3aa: CASSLVAGDGYEQYF; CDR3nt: TGTGCCAGCAGCTTAGTCGCGGGAGACGGATACGAGCAGTACTTC
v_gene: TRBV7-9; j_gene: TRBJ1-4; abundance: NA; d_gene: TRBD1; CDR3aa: CASSPPGTAKYNEKLFF; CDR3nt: TGTGCCAGCAGCCCGCCCGGGACAGCCAAATACAATGAAAAACTGTTTTTT
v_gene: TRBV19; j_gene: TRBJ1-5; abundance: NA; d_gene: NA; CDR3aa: CASSPSVGDRQPQHF; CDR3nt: TGTGCCAGTAGTCCTTCCGTCGGGGATCGACAGCCCCAGCATTTT
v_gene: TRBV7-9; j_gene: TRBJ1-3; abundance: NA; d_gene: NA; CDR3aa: CASSSTTGVSGNTIYF; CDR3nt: TGTGCCAGCAGTTCAACCACGGGAGTCTCTGGAAACACCATATATTTT
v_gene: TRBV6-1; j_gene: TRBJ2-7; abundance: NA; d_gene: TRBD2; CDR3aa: CASSTSGRVGEQYF; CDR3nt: TGTGCCAGCAGTACTAGCGGGAGGGTCGGCGAGCAGTACTTC
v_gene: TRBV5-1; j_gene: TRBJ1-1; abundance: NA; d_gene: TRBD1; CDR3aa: CASSRETTGGSTEAFF; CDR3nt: TGCGCCAGCAGCCGCGAGACGACAGGGGGCAGCACTGAAGCTTTCTTT
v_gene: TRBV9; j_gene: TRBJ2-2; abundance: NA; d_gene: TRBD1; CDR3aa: CASSDPGQGHGELFF; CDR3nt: TGTGCCAGCAGCGACCCGGGACAGGGGCACGGGGAGCTGTTTTTT
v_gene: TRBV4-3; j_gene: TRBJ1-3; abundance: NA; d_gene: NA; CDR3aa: CASSQAAGGNTIYF; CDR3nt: TGCGCCAGCAGCCAAGCGGCGGGAGGAAACACCATATATTTT
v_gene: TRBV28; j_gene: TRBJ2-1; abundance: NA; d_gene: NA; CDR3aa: CASSLSAGNYNEQFF; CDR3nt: TGTGCCAGCAGTTTATCGGCGGGAAACTACAATGAGCAGTTCTTC
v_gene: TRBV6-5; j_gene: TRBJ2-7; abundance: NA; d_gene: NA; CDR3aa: CASSYSPLYEQYF; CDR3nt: TGTGCCAGCAGTTACTCCCCTTTGTACGAGCAGTACTTC
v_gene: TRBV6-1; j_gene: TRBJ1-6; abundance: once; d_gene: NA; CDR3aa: CASTLGPADSPLHF; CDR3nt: TGTGCCAGCACCCTTGGCCCAGCGGATTCACCCCTCCACTTT
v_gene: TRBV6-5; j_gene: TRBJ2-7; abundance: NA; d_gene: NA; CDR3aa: CASRTDRSSYEQYF; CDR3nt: TGTGCCAGCAGGACAGACAGGAGCTCCTACGAGCAGTACTTC
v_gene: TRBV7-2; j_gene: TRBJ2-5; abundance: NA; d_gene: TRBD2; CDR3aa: CASTGLAGLQETQYF; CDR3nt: TGTGCCAGCACCGGACTAGCGGGACTCCAAGAGACCCAGTACTTC
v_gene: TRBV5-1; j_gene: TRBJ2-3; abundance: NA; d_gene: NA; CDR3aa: CASSGGRAGLDTQYF; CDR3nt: TGCGCCAGCAGCGGTGGGCGGGCTGGGCTCGATACGCAGTATTTT
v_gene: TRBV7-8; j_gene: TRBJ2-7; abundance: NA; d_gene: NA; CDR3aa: CASSLVGGFSHEQYF; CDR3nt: TGTGCCAGCAGCTTAGTTGGAGGGTTTTCCCACGAGCAGTACTTC
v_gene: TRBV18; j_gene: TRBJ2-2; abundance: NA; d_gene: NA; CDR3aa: CASSPLLPGRTNTGELFF; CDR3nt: TGTGCCAGCTCACCACTTCTTCCAGGGCGGACGAACACCGGGGAGCTGTTTTTT
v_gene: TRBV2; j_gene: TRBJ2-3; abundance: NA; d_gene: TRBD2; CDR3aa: CASSGGTSGGGVWQEYF; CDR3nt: TGTGCCAGCAGTGGCGGGACTAGCGGGGGGGGTGTGTGGCAAGAGTATTTT
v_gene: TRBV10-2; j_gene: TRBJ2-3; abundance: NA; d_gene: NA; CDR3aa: CASSGQGTTDTQYF; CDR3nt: TGCGCCAGCAGTGGGCAGGGGACCACAGATACGCAGTATTTT
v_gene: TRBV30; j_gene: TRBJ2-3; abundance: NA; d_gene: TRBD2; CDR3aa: CAWTGLAGLTDTQYF; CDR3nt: TGTGCCTGGACAGGACTAGCGGGATTGACCGATACGCAGTATTTT
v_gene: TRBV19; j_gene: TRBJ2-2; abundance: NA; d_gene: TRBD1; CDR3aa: CASSRYRGSGELFF; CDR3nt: TGTGCCAGTAGTCGGTACAGGGGTTCCGGGGAGCTGTTTTTT
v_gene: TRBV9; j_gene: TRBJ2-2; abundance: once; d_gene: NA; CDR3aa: CASSVAATGELFF; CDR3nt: TGTGCCAGCAGCGTGGCAGCGACCGGGGAGCTGTTTTTT
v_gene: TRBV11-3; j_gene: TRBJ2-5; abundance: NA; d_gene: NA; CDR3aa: CASSEGEGQETQYF; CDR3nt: TGTGCCAGCAGCGAGGGGGAGGGTCAAGAGACCCAGTACTTC
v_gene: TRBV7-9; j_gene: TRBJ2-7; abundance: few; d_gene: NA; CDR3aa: CASSLDVTGEQYF; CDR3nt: TGTGCCAGCAGCTTAGATGTGACAGGCGAGCAGTACTTC
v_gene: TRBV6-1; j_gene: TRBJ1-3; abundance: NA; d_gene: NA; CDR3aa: CASSESAGSLIRLSSGNTIYF; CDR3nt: TGTGCCAGCAGTGAATCGGCAGGTTCTCTTATTAGATTAAGCTCTGGAAACACCATATATTTT
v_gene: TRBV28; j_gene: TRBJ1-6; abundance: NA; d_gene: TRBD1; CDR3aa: CASSLPNRGNSPLHF; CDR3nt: TGTGCCAGCAGTTTACCAAACAGGGGGAATTCACCCCTCCACTTT
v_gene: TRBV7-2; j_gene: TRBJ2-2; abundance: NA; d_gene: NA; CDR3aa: CASSPTGTAPTGELFF; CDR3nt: TGTGCCAGCAGCCCGACCGGGACTGCCCCCACCGGGGAGCTGTTTTTT
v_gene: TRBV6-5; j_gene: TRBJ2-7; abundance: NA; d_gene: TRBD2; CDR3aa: CASSYSKASGNYEQYF; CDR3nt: TGTGCCAGCAGTTACTCGAAGGCTAGCGGAAACTACGAGCAGTACTTC
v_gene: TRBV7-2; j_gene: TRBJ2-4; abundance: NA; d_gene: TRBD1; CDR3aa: CASSGRIGGLKNIQYF; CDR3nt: TGTGCCAGCAGCGGTAGGATAGGGGGCCTGAAAAACATTCAGTACTTC
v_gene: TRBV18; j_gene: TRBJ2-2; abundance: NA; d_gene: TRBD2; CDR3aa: CASSPMAGVNTGELFF; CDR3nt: TGTGCCAGCTCACCTATGGCGGGGGTGAACACCGGGGAGCTGTTTTTT
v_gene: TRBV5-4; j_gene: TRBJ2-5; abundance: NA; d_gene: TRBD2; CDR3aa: CASTPSGGEETQYF; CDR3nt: TGTGCCAGCACGCCTAGCGGGGGGGAAGAGACCCAGTACTTC
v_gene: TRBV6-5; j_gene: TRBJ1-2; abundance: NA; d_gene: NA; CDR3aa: CASERSGYGYTF; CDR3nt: TGTGCCAGCGAGAGGAGCGGCTATGGCTACACCTTC
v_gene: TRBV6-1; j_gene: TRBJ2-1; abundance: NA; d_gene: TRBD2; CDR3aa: CASSEVSGIYNEQFF; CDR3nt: TGTGCCAGCAGTGAAGTTAGCGGGATCTACAATGAGCAGTTCTTC
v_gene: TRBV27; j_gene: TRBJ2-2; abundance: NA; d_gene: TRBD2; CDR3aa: CASSPWTSGGAGGELFF; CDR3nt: TGTGCCAGCAGTCCCTGGACTAGCGGGGGGGCAGGCGGGGAGCTGTTTTTT
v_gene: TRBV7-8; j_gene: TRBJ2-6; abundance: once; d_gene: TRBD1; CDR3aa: CASSLYLPGQGRSGANVLTF; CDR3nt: TGTGCCAGCAGCTTATATCTTCCGGGACAGGGTCGCTCTGGGGCCAACGTCCTGACTTTC
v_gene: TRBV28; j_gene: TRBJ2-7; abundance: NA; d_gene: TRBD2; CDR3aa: CATKGSGASYEQYF; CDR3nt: TGTGCCACCAAGGGTAGCGGGGCCTCCTACGAGCAGTACTTC